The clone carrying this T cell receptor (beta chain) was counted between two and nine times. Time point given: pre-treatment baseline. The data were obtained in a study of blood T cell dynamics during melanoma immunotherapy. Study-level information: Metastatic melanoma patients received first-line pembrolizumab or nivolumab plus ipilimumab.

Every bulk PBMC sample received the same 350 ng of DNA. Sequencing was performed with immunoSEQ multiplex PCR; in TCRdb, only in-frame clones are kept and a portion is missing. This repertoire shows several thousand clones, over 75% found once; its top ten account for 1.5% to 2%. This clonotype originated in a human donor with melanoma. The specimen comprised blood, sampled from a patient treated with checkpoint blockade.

CDR3 residues: CASSPELTGKRTEAFF. The CDR3 DNA sequence: TGTGCCAGCAGCCCTGAACTTACAGGGAAGAGAACTGAAGCTTTCTTT. The chain links TRBV7-6 to TRBJ1-1; maybe TRBD1 (6 bases). The V and J ends lost 5 bases and 5 bases respectively, with 21 bases between them. Per the germline V gene, CDR1 is SGHVS and CDR2 is FNYEAQ. This CDR3 contains 16 residues. Full variable domain (outside the CDR3, taken from reference TRBV7-6 and TRBJ1-1): GAGVSQSPRYKVTKRGQDVALRCDPISGHVSLYWYRQALGQGPEFLTYFNYEAQQDKSGLPNDRFSAERPEGSISTLTIQRTEQRDSAMYRCASSPELTGKRTEAFFGQGTRLTVV.